Listed here are 3 T cell receptor beta chains from one sample, sequenced in a study of immune evolution from preneoplasia to lung adenocarcinoma. This table comes from immunoSEQ multiplex PCR, and its TCRdb copy is limited to in-frame clones, with some not included. The sample lists about 15,000 clones; over 65% were seen once. Sequenced material: FFPE minimally invasive lung adenocarcinoma tissue. Every receptor here comes from a person aged 55-80 years with lung adenocarcinoma.

The rearrangement uses TRBV7-6 and TRBJ2-5; D possibly uses TRBD1 or TRBD2 (7 bases each). V lost 1 base and J lost 1, with 13 bases in between. Germline V CDR1 and CDR2: SGHVS, FNYEAQ. This CDR3 contains 16 residues. CDR3 sequence: CASSLGQGGFQETQYF. The DNA for the CDR3 is TGTGCCAGCAGCTTAGGCCAGGGGGGGTTCCAAGAGACCCAGTACTTC.

This clone was detected only a few times. The chain has TRBV6-1 and TRBJ2-7; 10 nucleotides line up with TRBD1. Germline assignment: CDR1 MNHNS and CDR2 SASEGT. The CDR3 has 15 residues. With 2 bases clipped from V and 5 bases from J, the junction kept 6 bases outside the gene matches. The CDR3 sequence is CASSELPDRGNEQYF. For the CDR3, the DNA is TGTGCCAGCAGTGAACTCCCGGACAGGGGGAACGAGCAGTACTTC.

Worth noting for this clone: Other DNA sequences within the sample encode an identical CDR3. The V and J genes are TRBV29-1 and TRBJ2-1; 8 bases match TRBD2. With V trimmed by 3 bases and J by 0 bases, 4 bases remained unmatched. Germline CDR1 SQVTM, CDR2 ANQGSEA. There are 15 residues in the CDR3. The CDR3: CSVELSGSSYNEQFF. The CDR3 nucleotides are TGCAGCGTTGAGCTGAGCGGGAGCTCCTACAATGAGCAGTTCTTC.